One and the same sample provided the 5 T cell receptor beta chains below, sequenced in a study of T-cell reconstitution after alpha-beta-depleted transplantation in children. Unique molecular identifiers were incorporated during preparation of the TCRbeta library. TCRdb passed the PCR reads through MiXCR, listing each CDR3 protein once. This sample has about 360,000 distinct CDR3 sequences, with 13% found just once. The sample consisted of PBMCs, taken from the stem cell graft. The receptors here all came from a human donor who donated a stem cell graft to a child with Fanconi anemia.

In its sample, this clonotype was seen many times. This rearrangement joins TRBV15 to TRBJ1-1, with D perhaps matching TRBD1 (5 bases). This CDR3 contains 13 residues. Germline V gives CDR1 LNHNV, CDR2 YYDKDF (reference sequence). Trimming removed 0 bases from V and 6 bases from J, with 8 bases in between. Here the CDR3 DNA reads TGTGCCACCAGCAGAGATTGGGGCGCTGAAGCTTTCTTT. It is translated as CATSRDWGAEAFF.

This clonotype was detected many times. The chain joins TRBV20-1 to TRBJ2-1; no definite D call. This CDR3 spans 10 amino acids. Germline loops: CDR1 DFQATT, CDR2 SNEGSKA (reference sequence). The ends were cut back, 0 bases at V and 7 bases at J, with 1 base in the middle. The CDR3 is CSARDNEQFF. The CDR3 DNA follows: TGCAGTGCTAGAGATAATGAGCAGTTCTTC.

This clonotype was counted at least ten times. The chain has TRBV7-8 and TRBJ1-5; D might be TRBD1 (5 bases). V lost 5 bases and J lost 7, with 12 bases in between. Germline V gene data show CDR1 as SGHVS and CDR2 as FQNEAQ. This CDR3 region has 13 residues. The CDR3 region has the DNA TGTGCCAGCAGCATCGAAGGGGTGCAGCCCCAGCATTTT. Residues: CASSIEGVQPQHF.

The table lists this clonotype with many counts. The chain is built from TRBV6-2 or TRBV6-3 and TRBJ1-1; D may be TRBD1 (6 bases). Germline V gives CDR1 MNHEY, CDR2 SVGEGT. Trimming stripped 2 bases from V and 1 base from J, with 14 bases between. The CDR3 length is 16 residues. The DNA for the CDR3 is TGTGCCAGCAGTTACCTGAATGGACAGCAGAACACTGAAGCTTTCTTT. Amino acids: CASSYLNGQQNTEAFF.

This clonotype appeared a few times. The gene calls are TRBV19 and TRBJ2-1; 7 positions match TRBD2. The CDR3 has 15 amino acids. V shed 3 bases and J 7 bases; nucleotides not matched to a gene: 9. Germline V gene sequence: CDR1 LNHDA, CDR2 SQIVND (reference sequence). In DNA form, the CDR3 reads TGTGCCAGTAGTATCTTGGGAGGGAGTGGGAATGAGCAGTTCTTC. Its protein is CASSILGGSGNEQFF.